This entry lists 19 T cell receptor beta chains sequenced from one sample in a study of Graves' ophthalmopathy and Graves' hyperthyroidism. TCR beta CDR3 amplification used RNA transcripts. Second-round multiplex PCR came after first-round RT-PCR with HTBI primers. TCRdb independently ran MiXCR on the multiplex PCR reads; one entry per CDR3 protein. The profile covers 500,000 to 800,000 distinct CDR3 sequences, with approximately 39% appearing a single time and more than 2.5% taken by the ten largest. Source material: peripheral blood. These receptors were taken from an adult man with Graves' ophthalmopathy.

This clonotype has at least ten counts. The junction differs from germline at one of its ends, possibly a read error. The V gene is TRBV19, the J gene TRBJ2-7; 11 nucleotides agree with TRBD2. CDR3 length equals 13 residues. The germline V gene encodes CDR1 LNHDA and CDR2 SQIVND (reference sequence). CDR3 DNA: TGTGCCAGCGCGGGACTAGCGGACTACCAGCAGTACTTC. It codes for CASAGLADYQQYF.

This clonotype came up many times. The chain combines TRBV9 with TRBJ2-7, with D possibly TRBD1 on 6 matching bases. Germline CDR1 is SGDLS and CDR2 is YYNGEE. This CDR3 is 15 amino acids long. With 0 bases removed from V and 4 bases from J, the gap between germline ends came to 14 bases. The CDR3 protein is CASSVGRGLPYEQYF. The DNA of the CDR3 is TGTGCCAGCAGCGTAGGCAGGGGCCTCCCTTACGAGCAGTACTTC.

The CDR3 nucleotides read TGTGCCAGCAGCCCGTCACTAGCGGGAGGGCCTTACGAGCAGTACTTC. Its translation is CASSPSLAGGPYEQYF. This rearrangement joins TRBV7-3 to TRBJ2-7; TRBD2 matches at 13 bases. CDR3 length: 16 amino acids. From germline, CDR1 is SGHTA and CDR2 FQGTGA. V shed 5 bases and J 4 bases; nucleotides not matched to a gene: 8.

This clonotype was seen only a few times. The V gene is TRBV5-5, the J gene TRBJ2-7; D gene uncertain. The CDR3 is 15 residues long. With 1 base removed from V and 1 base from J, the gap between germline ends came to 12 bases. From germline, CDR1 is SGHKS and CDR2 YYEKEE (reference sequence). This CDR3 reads CASSLFLSRSYEQYF. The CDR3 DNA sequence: TGTGCCAGCAGCTTGTTTCTAAGTAGATCCTACGAGCAGTACTTC.

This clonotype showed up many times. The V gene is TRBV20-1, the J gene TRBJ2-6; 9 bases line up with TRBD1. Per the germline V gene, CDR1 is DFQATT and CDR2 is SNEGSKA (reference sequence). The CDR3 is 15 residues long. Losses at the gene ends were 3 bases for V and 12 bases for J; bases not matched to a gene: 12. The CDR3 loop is CSASGGQGSTGVLTF. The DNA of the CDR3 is TGCAGTGCTAGTGGGGGACAGGGCTCCACGGGCGTCCTGACTTTC.

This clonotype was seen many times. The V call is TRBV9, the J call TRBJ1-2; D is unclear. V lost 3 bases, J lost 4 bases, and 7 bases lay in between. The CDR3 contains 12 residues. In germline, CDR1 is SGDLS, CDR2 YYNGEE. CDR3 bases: TGTGCCAGCAGCGAACCTACCTATGGCTACACCTTC. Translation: CASSEPTYGYTF.

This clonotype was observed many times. CDR3 bases: TGCAGTGCTCCGAGGGTGGGGGGCCTTTACGAGCAGTACTTC. Its translation is CSAPRVGGLYEQYF. J is TRBJ2-7 and V is TRBV20-1; TRBD1 or TRBD2 may be the D gene (6 bases each). Germline CDR1 and CDR2: DFQATT and SNEGSKA (reference sequence). The V gene lost 5 bases and the J gene lost 4 bases, with 18 bases spanning the gap. The CDR3 sequence is 14 residues long.

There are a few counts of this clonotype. The CDR3 DNA reads as TGTGCCAGCATACCCCGGGACAGATGGAACTATGGCTACACCTTC. Protein sequence: CASIPRDRWNYGYTF. This chain connects TRBV5-6 to TRBJ1-2; TRBD1 matches at 7 bases. This CDR3 contains 15 residues. The V segment lost 6 bases and the J segment 2 bases; nucleotides outside the gene matches: 10. CDR1 is SGHDT and CDR2 is YYEEEE in the germline V gene.

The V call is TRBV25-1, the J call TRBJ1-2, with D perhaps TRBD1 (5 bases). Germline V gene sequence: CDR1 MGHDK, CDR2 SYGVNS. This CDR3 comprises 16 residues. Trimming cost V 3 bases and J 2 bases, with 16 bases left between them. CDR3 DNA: TGTGCCAGCAGTGAGACCGGGGAAGGGGTGAACTATGGCTACACCTTC. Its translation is CASSETGEGVNYGYTF.

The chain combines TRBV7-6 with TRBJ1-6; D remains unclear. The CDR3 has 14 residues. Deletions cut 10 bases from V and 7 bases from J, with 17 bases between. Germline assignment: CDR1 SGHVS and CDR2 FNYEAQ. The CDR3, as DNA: TGTGCCACAAGCGGGGAGCCGGCCAATTCACCCCTCCACTTT. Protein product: CATSGEPANSPLHF.

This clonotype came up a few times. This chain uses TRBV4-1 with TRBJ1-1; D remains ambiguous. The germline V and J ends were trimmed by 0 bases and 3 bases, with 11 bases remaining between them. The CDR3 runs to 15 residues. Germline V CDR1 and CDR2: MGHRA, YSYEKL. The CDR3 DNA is TGCGCCAGCAGCCAAGAAGGTCTGGGGTACACTGAAGCTTTCTTT. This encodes CASSQEGLGYTEAFF.

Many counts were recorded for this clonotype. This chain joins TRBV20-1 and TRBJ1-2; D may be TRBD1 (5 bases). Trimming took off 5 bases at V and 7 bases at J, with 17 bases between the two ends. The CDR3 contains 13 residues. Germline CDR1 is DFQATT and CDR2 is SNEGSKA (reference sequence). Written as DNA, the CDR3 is TGCAGTGCTCCCTCACAGGCCGGGGGTGGCTACACCTTC. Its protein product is CSAPSQAGGGYTF.

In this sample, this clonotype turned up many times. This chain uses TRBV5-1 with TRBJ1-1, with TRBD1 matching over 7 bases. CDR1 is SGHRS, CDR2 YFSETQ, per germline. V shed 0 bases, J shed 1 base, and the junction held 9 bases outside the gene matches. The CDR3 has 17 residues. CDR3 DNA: TGCGCCAGCAGCTTGGTGGCAGGAAGGGGGCCGAACACTGAAGCTTTCTTT. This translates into CASSLVAGRGPNTEAFF.

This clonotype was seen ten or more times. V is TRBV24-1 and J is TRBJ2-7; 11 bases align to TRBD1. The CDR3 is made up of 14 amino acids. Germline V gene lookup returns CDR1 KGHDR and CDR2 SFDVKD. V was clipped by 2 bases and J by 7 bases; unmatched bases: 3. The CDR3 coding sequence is TGTGCCACCAGTGATTCCGGGACAGGGGGGGAGCAGTACTTC. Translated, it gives CATSDSGTGGEQYF.

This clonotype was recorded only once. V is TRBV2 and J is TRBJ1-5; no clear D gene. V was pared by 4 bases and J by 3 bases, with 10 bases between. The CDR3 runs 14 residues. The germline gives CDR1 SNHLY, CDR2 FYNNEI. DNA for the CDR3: TGTGCCAGCAGTGGTGAGACTTTCAATCAGCCCCAGCATTTT. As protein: CASSGETFNQPQHF. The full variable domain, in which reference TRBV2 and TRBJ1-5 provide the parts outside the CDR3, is EPEVTQTPSHQVTQMGQEVILRCVPISNHLYFYWYRQILGQKVEFLVSFYNNEISEKSEIFDDQFSVERPDGSNFTLKIRSTKLEDSAMYFCASSGETFNQPQHFGDGTRLSIL.

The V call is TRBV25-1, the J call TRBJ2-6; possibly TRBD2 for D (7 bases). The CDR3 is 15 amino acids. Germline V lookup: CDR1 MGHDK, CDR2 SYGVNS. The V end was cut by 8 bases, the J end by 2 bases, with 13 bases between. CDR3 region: CASGGGGPGANVLTF. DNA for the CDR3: TGTGCCAGCGGTGGGGGGGGCCCTGGGGCCAACGTCCTGACTTTC.

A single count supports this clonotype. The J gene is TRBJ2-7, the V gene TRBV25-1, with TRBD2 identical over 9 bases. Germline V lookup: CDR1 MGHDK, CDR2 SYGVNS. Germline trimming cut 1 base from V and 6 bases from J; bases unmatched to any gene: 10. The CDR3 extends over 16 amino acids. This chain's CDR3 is CASSELGLAGLAEQYF. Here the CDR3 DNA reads TGTGCCAGCAGTGAATTGGGGCTAGCGGGACTCGCCGAGCAGTACTTC.

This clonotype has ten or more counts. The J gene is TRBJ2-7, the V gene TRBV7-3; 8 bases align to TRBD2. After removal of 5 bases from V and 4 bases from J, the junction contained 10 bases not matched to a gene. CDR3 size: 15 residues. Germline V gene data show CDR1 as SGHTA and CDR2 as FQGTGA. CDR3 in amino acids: CASSQSGSTGYEQYF. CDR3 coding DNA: TGTGCCAGCAGCCAGAGCGGGAGCACCGGGTACGAGCAGTACTTC.

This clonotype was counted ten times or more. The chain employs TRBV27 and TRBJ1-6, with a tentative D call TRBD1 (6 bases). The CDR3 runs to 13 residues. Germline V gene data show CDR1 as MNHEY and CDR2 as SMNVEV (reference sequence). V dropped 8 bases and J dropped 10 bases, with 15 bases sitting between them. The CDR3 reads CASREGGWSPLHF. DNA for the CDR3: TGTGCCAGCCGTGAAGGGGGTTGGTCACCCCTCCACTTT.